This TCR beta chain was obtained from a study of radiotherapy plus CTLA-4 blockade in lung cancer. Assay: immunoSEQ multiplex PCR; the TCRdb copy retains only in-frame clones and omits some. The sample includes approximately 40,000 clones, around 85% of them seen just once. Germline lookup yields CDR1 MGHRA and CDR2 YSYEKL. The CDR3 consists of 16 residues. The V segment lost 3 bases and the J segment 2 bases; nucleotides outside the gene matches: 5. This TCR was sampled from a human donor with non-small cell lung cancer whose response to radiotherapy plus ipilimumab could not be evaluated. The gene calls are TRBV4-1 and TRBJ2-1, with 9 positions matching TRBD2. Sequenced material: peripheral blood, taken from a patient treated with radiotherapy plus ipilimumab. CDR3 DNA: TGCGCCAGCAGCCAGGCAAGCGGGAGGCCCTACAATGAGCAGTTCTTC. It is translated as CASSQASGRPYNEQFF.